This passage covers 2 T cell receptor beta chains from one sample sequenced in a study of graft-versus-host responses after intestinal transplantation. For these receptors, no antigen is known. Produced via immunoSEQ multiplex PCR; TCRdb's table is partial and in-frame only. The data contain about 130,000 clones, around nine tenths of them seen just once; the ten biggest clones take up under 0.2%. Sequencing used unstimulated CD4+ T cells sorted from spleen or lymph node cells, obtained before intestinal transplant. The receptors here all came from a human donor who received an intestinal transplant.

The chain combines TRBV5-1 with TRBJ1-1; TRBD1 is a possible D gene (6 bases). In germline, CDR1 is SGHRS, CDR2 YFSETQ. V dropped 4 bases and J dropped 1 base, with 17 bases sitting between them. This CDR3 region has 16 residues. The CDR3 nucleotides read TGCGCCAGCAGCGTTGGGACCGCGACAGGGAACACTGAAGCTTTCTTT. It yields the protein CASSVGTATGNTEAFF.

V gene TRBV5-1 combines with J gene TRBJ2-3; possible D gene TRBD1, 5 bases. This CDR3 region has 15 residues. In germline, CDR1 is SGHRS, CDR2 YFSETQ. Trimming stripped 0 bases from V and 3 bases from J, with 11 bases between. The chain's CDR3 is CASSLARGITDTQYF. The DNA of the CDR3 is TGCGCCAGCAGCTTGGCTAGGGGAATAACAGATACGCAGTATTTT.